The 26 T cell receptor beta chains given below trace back to one sample, sequenced in a study of blood T cell repertoires in COVID-19 (dated by TCRdb to about 2020). Library method: the immunoSEQ multiplex PCR assay. In TCRdb, the immuneACCESS table is reduced to in-frame sequences with V and J assigned. These tables do not hold every clone; where another copy was compared, an unresolved V gene accounts for under half, and the others remain unexplained. The sample table contains 110,000 to 150,000 clones; only one count was recorded for 78% of them. 1.9% of the sample comes from the top ten. Material: peripheral blood. The receptors were sampled from a woman aged 60-75 years with acute or convalescent COVID-19.

The chain employs TRBV5-1 and TRBJ2-1, with D tentatively TRBD2 (6 bases). Germline loops: CDR1 SGHRS, CDR2 YFSETQ. The V end was cut by 0 bases, the J end by 0 bases, with 10 bases between. The length of the CDR3 is 16 residues. CDR3 sequence reads: CASSLAGGGSYNEQFF. The DNA of the CDR3 is TGCGCCAGCAGCTTGGCCGGGGGAGGCTCCTACAATGAGCAGTTCTTC. The whole variable domain, remainder taken from reference TRBV5-1 and TRBJ2-1, is KAGVTQTPRYLIKTRGQQVTLSCSPISGHRSVSWYQQTPGQGLQFLFEYFSETQRNKGNFPGRFSGRQFSNSRSEMNVSTLELGDSALYLCASSLAGGGSYNEQFFGPGTRLTVL.

J is TRBJ2-1 and V is TRBV5-1; D is undetermined. V was pared by 0 bases and J by 0 bases, with 10 bases between. CDR3 size: 16 residues. From germline, CDR1 is SGHRS and CDR2 YFSETQ. The CDR3 here is CASSLGAASSYNEQFF. In nucleotides, the CDR3 is TGCGCCAGCAGCTTGGGCGCAGCGAGCTCCTACAATGAGCAGTTCTTC. Based on the CDR3 plus reference TRBV5-1 and TRBJ2-1, the full variable domain is KAGVTQTPRYLIKTRGQQVTLSCSPISGHRSVSWYQQTPGQGLQFLFEYFSETQRNKGNFPGRFSGRQFSNSRSEMNVSTLELGDSALYLCASSLGAASSYNEQFFGPGTRLTVL.

The V and J genes are TRBV19 and TRBJ2-2, with 13 bases matching TRBD2. The CDR3 extends over 18 amino acids. Germline V gene data show CDR1 as LNHDA and CDR2 as SQIVND (reference sequence). Trimming cost V 6 bases and J 6 bases; bases outside gene matches: 13. The CDR3, as DNA: TGTGCCAGTAGGACCCTAGGAACTGGACTAGCGGGAGCCGGGGAGCTGTTTTTT. Amino acids: CASRTLGTGLAGAGELFF. The full variable domain, completed using reference TRBV19 and TRBJ2-2, is DGGITQSPKYLFRKEGQNVTLSCEQNLNHDAMYWYRQDPGQGLRLIYYSQIVNDFQKGDIAEGYSVSREKKESFPLTVTSAQKNPTAFYLCASRTLGTGLAGAGELFFGEGSRLTVL.

This clone was counted a few times. The chain couples TRBV7-2 to TRBJ2-1; possible D gene TRBD2, 5 bases. The V gene lost 5 bases and the J gene lost 5 bases, with 13 bases spanning the gap. The CDR3 runs 14 residues. CDR1 is SGHTA and CDR2 is FQGNSA in the germline V gene. This chain's CDR3 is CASSISRRDNEQFF. For the CDR3, the DNA is TGTGCCAGCAGCATTAGCCGGCGGGACAATGAGCAGTTCTTC.

This clone was recorded a few times. The rearrangement uses TRBV10-3 and TRBJ1-1, with TRBD1 matching 8 bases. The V segment lost 6 bases and the J segment 2 bases; nucleotides outside the gene matches: 5. This CDR3 has 14 amino acids. Germline CDR1 reads ENHRY; CDR2 reads SYGVKD. The CDR3 protein is CAISQGQGNTEAFF. CDR3 bases: TGTGCCATCAGCCAAGGACAGGGTAACACTGAAGCTTTCTTT.

The chain is built from TRBV2 and TRBJ1-4; the D gene is possibly TRBD1 (5 bases). The germline V gene encodes CDR1 SNHLY and CDR2 FYNNEI. The CDR3 extends over 16 amino acids. V shed 4 bases and J shed 0 bases, with 12 bases lying between them. This chain's CDR3 is CASSGTLKATNEKLFF. CDR3 DNA sequence: TGTGCCAGCAGTGGGACACTTAAGGCAACTAATGAAAAACTGTTTTTT.

The gene calls are TRBV2 and TRBJ1-1; D gene ambiguous. CDR3 length equals 13 residues. Per the germline V gene, CDR1 is SNHLY and CDR2 is FYNNEI. V dropped 8 bases and J dropped 1 base, with 11 bases sitting between them. CDR3 protein: CASGQAWNTEAFF. In nucleotides, the CDR3 is TGTGCCAGCGGTCAGGCGTGGAACACTGAAGCTTTCTTT.

This chain joins TRBV14 and TRBJ2-1; 11 bases map to TRBD2. Trimming cost V 2 bases and J 9 bases; bases outside gene matches: 6. Per the germline V gene, CDR1 is SGHDN and CDR2 is FVKESK. The CDR3 totals 15 residues. The CDR3 loop reads CASSQFSGRASEQFF. For the CDR3, the DNA is TGTGCCAGCAGCCAATTTAGCGGGAGGGCCAGTGAGCAGTTCTTC.

Here the CDR3 reads CASSLVLGGGINEQYF. The CDR3 DNA sequence: TGTGCCAGCAGCTTAGTATTGGGGGGTGGGATTAACGAGCAGTACTTC. This chain links TRBV7-9 with TRBJ2-7, with D perhaps TRBD2 (6 bases). V dropped 1 base and J dropped 5 bases, with 18 bases sitting between them. The CDR3 sequence is 16 residues long. Germline loops: CDR1 SEHNR, CDR2 FQNEAQ (reference sequence).

The CDR3 sequence: CASSLSQGDTQYF. The CDR3 DNA is TGTGCCAGCAGCTTATCTCAGGGGGATACGCAGTATTTT. The chain has TRBV7-6 and TRBJ2-3, with D perhaps matching TRBD1 (6 bases). Germline V gene lookup returns CDR1 SGHVS and CDR2 FNYEAQ. The CDR3 consists of 13 residues. V was clipped by 2 bases and J by 6 bases, with 9 bases between them.

The chain carries TRBV4-1 and TRBJ2-1; no clear D gene. V gave up 1 base and J gave up 3 bases, with 13 bases separating them. This CDR3 spans 16 amino acids. Germline CDR1 is MGHRA and CDR2 is YSYEKL. Here the CDR3 DNA reads TGCGCCAGCAGCCAAGTTGAACTAAACGTCTACAATGAGCAGTTCTTC. Its translation: CASSQVELNVYNEQFF.

The count of this clone is one. The CDR3 DNA is TGTGCCTGGGAATTCACGACTTCGGGACAGAGCTACGAGCAGTACTTC. This codes for CAWEFTTSGQSYEQYF. The gene calls are TRBV30 and TRBJ2-7, with 7 positions matching TRBD1. Trimming cost V 5 bases and J 3 bases; bases outside gene matches: 16. The CDR3 is 16 amino acids. The germline V gene has CDR1 GTSNPN and CDR2 SVGIG (reference sequence).

There are a few counts of this clone. The V and J genes are TRBV4-2 and TRBJ1-3, with D maybe TRBD1 (6 bases). CDR3 length: 20 residues. Trimming cost V 0 bases and J 0 bases, with 21 bases left between them. Per the germline V gene, CDR1 is LGHNA and CDR2 is YNFKEQ. The CDR3 is CASSQESSGYRVSSGNTIYF. As DNA, the CDR3 is TGTGCCAGCAGCCAAGAAAGTAGTGGCTACAGGGTGAGCTCTGGAAACACCATATATTTT.

J is TRBJ1-1 and V is TRBV5-6; 9 bases agree with TRBD1. There are 17 residues in the CDR3. V lost 5 bases and J lost 0; bases outside the gene matches: 11. The germline V gene has CDR1 SGHDT and CDR2 YYEEEE. The CDR3 is CASRHRDRVSVNTEAFF. CDR3 in DNA: TGTGCCAGCAGACACCGGGACAGGGTTTCGGTGAACACTGAAGCTTTCTTT.

J is TRBJ2-5 and V is TRBV6-5; D unclear. Trimming removed 2 bases at V and 3 bases at J, with 16 bases between. CDR3 size: 16 residues. Germline-derived CDR1 and CDR2 are MNHEY and SVGAGI. CDR3 in DNA: TGTGCCAGCAGTTACACTGCAGTGGGCAGAGAAGAGACCCAGTACTTC. It translates to CASSYTAVGREETQYF.

Notes on this clone: Other DNA sequences from this sample encode an identical CDR3 as well. The V gene is TRBV27, the J gene TRBJ2-7; D possibly corresponds to TRBD2 (6 bases). With 3 bases removed from V and 6 bases from J, the gap between germline ends came to 18 bases. Germline V lookup: CDR1 MNHEY, CDR2 SMNVEV (reference sequence). The length of the CDR3 is 15 residues. The CDR3 protein is CASSFFAGGPTEQYF. CDR3 nucleotides: TGTGCCAGCAGTTTCTTCGCAGGAGGGCCAACCGAGCAGTACTTC.

The chain uses TRBV27 and TRBJ2-1, with 9 positions matching TRBD1. CDR1 is MNHEY and CDR2 is SMNVEV in the germline V gene (reference sequence). This CDR3 contains 12 residues. Trimming took 9 bases from V and 7 from J; bases not matched to a gene: 4. The CDR3 sequence is CASRTGVNEQFF. The DNA of the CDR3 is TGTGCCAGTAGGACAGGGGTAAATGAGCAGTTCTTC.

The chain links TRBV9 to TRBJ2-5; 8 bases match TRBD2. The V gene end was trimmed by 2 bases and the J gene end by 5 bases; junction bases not matched to a gene: 8. The CDR3 runs to 15 residues. Germline CDR1 and CDR2: SGDLS and YYNGEE. The CDR3 DNA is TGTGCCAGCAGCGTCTGGAGCGGGAGTCACGAGACCCAGTACTTC. Translation gives CASSVWSGSHETQYF.

The rearrangement links TRBV5-4 to TRBJ2-5; tentatively, D is TRBD2 (6 bases). This CDR3 spans 14 amino acids. Germline V lookup: CDR1 SGHNT, CDR2 YYREEE (reference sequence). The ends were cut back, 1 base at V and 3 bases at J, with 10 bases in the middle. Here the CDR3 reads CASSLPGEKETQYF. The CDR3 coding sequence is TGTGCCAGCAGCTTGCCGGGGGAAAAAGAGACCCAGTACTTC.

The chain links TRBV28 to TRBJ1-1; 8 bases agree with TRBD1. This CDR3 is built from 17 residues. The V gene's germline CDR1 is MDHEN and CDR2 SYDVKM. V lost 8 bases to trimming and J lost 0 bases; unmatched junction nucleotides: 14. This CDR3 reads CASAFPPGQALNTEAFF. The DNA of the CDR3 is TGTGCCAGCGCCTTCCCCCCGGGACAGGCGCTGAACACTGAAGCTTTCTTT. Based on the CDR3 plus reference TRBV28 and TRBJ1-1, the full variable domain is DVKVTQSSRYLVKRTGEKVFLECVQDMDHENMFWYRQDPGLGLRLIYFSYDVKMKEKGDIPEGYSVSREKKERFSLILESASTNQTSMYLCASAFPPGQALNTEAFFGQGTRLTVV.

This clone appeared once. CDR3 in DNA: TGTGCCAGCAGTCAGGACAGAATCACCTACGAGCAGTACTTC. Residues: CASSQDRITYEQYF. This rearrangement joins TRBV27 to TRBJ2-7; possible D gene TRBD1, 6 bases. This CDR3 region has 14 residues. Germline V lookup: CDR1 MNHEY, CDR2 SMNVEV (reference sequence). V was trimmed by 5 bases and J by 2 bases, leaving 13 bases between them.

This chain's CDR3 is CARLPRRNEQFF. The DNA for the CDR3 is TGTGCTAGGCTACCCCGGCGGAATGAGCAGTTCTTC. The V gene is TRBV12-5, the J gene TRBJ2-1, with D hard to call. V gave up 9 bases and J gave up 7 bases, with 13 bases separating them. This CDR3 has 12 residues. CDR1 LGHNT and CDR2 FRNRAP come from the germline V gene. The variable domain in full, with the rest retrieved from reference TRBV12-5 and TRBJ2-1, is DARVTQTPRHKVTEMGQEVTMRCQPILGHNTVFWYRQTMMQGLELLAYFRNRAPLDDSGMPKDRFSAEMPDATLATLKIQPSEPRDSAVYFCARLPRRNEQFFGPGTRLTVL.

The CDR3 protein is CATQVRRDTIYF. The CDR3 nucleotides read TGTGCCACCCAAGTTAGGAGGGACACCATATATTTT. The chain joins TRBV2 to TRBJ1-3, with D uncertain. CDR1 is SNHLY, CDR2 FYNNEI, per germline. Trimming shortened V by 10 bases and J by 8 bases, and 15 bases separated the two germline ends. The CDR3 covers 12 residues.

This clone was detected a few times. V and J are TRBV28 and TRBJ2-1; 13 bases line up with TRBD2. Trimming took 6 bases from V and 10 from J; bases not matched to a gene: 12. There are 16 residues in the CDR3. The germline gives CDR1 MDHEN, CDR2 SYDVKM. The CDR3 sequence: CASRSSGTSGKGEQFF. The CDR3 bases are TGTGCCAGCAGAAGCTCCGGGACTAGCGGGAAGGGGGAGCAGTTCTTC.

This clone was seen just once. This chain uses TRBV5-1 with TRBJ2-3, with 9 positions matching TRBD1. CDR1 is SGHRS, CDR2 YFSETQ, per germline. This CDR3 region has 15 residues. Unmatched junction bases numbered 3, after V lost 2 bases and J lost 2 bases. CDR3 loop: CASSLQGAFTDTQYF. The CDR3 bases are TGCGCCAGCAGCTTACAGGGGGCTTTCACAGATACGCAGTATTTT.

V usage is TRBV6-5 and J usage is TRBJ1-1; 8 bases are shared with TRBD1. CDR3 length: 14 residues. Unmatched junction bases numbered 5, after V lost 4 bases and J lost 4 bases. Germline V gives CDR1 MNHEY, CDR2 SVGAGI. CDR3 loop: CASSSTGGSTEAFF. The CDR3 nucleotides read TGTGCCAGCAGTTCAACAGGGGGGAGCACTGAAGCTTTCTTT.